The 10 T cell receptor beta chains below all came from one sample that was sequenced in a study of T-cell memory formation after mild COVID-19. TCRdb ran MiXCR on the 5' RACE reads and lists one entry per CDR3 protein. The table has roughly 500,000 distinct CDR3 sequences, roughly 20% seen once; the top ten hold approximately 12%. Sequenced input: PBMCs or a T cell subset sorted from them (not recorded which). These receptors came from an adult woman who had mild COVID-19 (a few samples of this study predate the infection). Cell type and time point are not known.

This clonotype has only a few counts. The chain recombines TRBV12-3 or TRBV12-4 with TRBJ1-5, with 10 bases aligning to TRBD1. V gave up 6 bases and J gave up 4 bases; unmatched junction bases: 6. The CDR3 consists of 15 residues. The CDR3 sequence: CASSRDRGRNQPQHF. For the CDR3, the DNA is TGTGCCAGCAGCCGGGACAGGGGAAGGAATCAGCCCCAGCATTTT.

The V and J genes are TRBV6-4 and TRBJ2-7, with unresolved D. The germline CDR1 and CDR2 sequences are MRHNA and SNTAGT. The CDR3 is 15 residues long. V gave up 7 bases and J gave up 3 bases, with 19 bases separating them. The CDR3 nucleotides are TGTGCCAGCATTGAACAAGAAGATCCACTCTACGAGCAGTACTTC. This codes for CASIEQEDPLYEQYF.

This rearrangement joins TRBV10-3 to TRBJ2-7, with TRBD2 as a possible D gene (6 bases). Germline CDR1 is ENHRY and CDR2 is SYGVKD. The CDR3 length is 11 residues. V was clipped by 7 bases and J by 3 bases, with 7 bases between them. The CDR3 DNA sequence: TGTGCCATCATGGGGGGCTACGAGCAGTACTTC. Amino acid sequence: CAIMGGYEQYF.

In DNA form, the CDR3 reads TGCGCCAGCAGCTCCGGCGGGGGGGCTCACAATGAGCAGTTCTTC. Residues: CASSSGGGAHNEQFF. This sequence joins TRBV5-1 and TRBJ2-1; TRBD2 agrees at 9 bases. The CDR3 runs to 15 residues. V gave up 3 bases and J gave up 5 bases; unmatched junction bases: 6. Per germline, CDR1 SGHRS and CDR2 YFSETQ.

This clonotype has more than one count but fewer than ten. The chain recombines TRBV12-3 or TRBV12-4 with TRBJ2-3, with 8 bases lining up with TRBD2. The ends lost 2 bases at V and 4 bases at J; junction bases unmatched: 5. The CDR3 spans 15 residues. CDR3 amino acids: CASSLTAGVADTQYF. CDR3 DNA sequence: TGTGCCAGCAGTTTAACAGCGGGAGTCGCAGATACGCAGTATTTT.

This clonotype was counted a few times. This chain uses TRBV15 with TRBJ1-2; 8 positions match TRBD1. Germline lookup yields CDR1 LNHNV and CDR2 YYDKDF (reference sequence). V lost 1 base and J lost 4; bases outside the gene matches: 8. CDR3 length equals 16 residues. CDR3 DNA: TGTGCCACCAGCAGAGGAAACCAGGGGGCTACCTATGGCTACACCTTC. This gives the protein CATSRGNQGATYGYTF.

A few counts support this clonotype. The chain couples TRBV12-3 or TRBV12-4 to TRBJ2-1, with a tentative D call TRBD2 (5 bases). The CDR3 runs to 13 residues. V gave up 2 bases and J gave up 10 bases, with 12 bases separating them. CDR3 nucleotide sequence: TGTGCCAGCAGTTTACGGTTTGAGGGAGAGCAGTTCTTC. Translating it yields CASSLRFEGEQFF.

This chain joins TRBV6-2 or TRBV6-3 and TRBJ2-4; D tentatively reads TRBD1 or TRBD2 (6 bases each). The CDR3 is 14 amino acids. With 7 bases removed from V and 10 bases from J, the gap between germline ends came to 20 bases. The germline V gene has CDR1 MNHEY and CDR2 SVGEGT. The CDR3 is CASTVGGTRKIQYF. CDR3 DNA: TGTGCCAGCACCGTAGGAGGGACACGCAAGATTCAGTACTTC.

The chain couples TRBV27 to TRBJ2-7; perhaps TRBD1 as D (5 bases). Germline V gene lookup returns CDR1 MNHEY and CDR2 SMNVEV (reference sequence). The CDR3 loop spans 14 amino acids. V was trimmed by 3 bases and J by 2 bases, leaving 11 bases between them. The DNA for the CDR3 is TGTGCCAGCAGTTTTTTCCTAGGGGCCTACGAGCAGTACTTC. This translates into CASSFFLGAYEQYF.

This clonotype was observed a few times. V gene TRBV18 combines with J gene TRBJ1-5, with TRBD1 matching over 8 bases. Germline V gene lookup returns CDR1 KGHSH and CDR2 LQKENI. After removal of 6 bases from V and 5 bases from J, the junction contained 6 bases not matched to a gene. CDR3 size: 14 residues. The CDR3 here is CASSQMDRDQPQHF. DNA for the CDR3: TGTGCCAGCTCGCAAATGGACAGGGATCAGCCCCAGCATTTT.